This T cell receptor (beta chain) was identified in a study of cytomegalovirus exposure and HLA in healthy donors. Remarks on this clone: Its antigen is not known.

These donors, healthy bone marrow donors, were studied. The PCR ran on 60 Vbeta and 13 Jbeta primers. The method was immunoSEQ multiplex PCR; TCRdb's version includes in-frame clones alone and lacks a portion of them. This sample has 85,000 to 100,000 clones; roughly 67% occur once, and the top ten carry roughly 2.1%. Regarding the study as a whole: Later analysis reportedly placed an Asian-associated ancestry cluster below the roughly 700-donor mean in N-insertions. 164 TCR beta chains were listed as cytomegalovirus-associated. Judged likely to be a sequencing artifact was a cluster of highly shared sequence variants.

Trimming cost V 2 bases and J 1 base, with 9 bases left between them. This CDR3 is built from 15 residues. Germline assignment: CDR1 SGHTA and CDR2 FQGNSA. Sequenced sample: PBMCs. This TCR came from a human donor in good health. This chain uses TRBV7-2 with TRBJ1-5; perhaps TRBD1 as D (6 bases). Here the CDR3 reads CASSLQGTSNQPQHF. In nucleotides, the CDR3 is TGTGCCAGCAGCTTACAGGGGACGAGCAATCAGCCCCAGCATTTT.